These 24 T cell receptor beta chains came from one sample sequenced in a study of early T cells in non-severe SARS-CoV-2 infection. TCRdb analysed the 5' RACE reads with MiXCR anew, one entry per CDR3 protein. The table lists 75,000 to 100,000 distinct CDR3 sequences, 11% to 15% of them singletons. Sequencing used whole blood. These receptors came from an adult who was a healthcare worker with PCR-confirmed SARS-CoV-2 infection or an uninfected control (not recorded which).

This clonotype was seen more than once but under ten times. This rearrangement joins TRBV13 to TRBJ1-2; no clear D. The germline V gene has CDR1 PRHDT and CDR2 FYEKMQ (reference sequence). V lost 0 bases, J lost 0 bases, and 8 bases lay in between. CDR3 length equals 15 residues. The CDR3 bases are TGTGCCAGCAGCTTAGGGACCAGAGCTAACTATGGCTACACCTTC. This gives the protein CASSLGTRANYGYTF.

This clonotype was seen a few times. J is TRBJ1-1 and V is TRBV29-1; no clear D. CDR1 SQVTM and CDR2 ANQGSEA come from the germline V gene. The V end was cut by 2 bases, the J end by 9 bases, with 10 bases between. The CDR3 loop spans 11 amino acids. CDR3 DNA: TGCAGCGTTGAAAGGGCCAGCAAAGCTTTCTTT. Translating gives CSVERASKAFF.

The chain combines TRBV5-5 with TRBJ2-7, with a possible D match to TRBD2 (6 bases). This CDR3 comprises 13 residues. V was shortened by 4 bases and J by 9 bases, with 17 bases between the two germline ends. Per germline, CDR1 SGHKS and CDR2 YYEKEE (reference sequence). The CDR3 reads CASSLSREFGQYF. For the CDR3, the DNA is TGTGCCAGCAGCCTCTCGCGGGAATTCGGGCAGTACTTC.

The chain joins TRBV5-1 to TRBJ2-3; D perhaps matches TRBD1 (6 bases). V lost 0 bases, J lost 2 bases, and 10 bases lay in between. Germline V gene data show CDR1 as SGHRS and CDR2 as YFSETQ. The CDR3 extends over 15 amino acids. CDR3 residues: CASSLVQGDTDTQYF. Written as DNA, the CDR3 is TGCGCCAGCAGCTTGGTACAGGGTGACACAGATACGCAGTATTTT.

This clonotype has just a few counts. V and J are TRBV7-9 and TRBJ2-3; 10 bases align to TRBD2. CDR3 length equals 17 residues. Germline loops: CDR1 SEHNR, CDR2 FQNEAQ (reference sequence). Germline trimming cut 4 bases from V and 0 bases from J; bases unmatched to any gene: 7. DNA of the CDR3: TGTGCCAGCAGCTGGGGACTAGCGACGCTTAGCACAGATACGCAGTATTTT. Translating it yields CASSWGLATLSTDTQYF. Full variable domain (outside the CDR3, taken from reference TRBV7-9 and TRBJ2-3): DTGVSQNPRHKITKRGQNVTFRCDPISEHNRLYWYRQTLGQGPEFLTYFQNEAQLEKSRLLSDRFSAERPKGSFSTLEIQRTEQGDSAMYLCASSWGLATLSTDTQYFGPGTRLTVL.

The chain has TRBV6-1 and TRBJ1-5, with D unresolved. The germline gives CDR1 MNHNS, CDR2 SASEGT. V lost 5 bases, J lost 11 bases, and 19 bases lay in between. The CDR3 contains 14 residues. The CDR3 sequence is CASSQSGRYQAQHF. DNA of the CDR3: TGTGCCAGCAGTCAATCCGGACGGTACCAGGCCCAGCATTTT.

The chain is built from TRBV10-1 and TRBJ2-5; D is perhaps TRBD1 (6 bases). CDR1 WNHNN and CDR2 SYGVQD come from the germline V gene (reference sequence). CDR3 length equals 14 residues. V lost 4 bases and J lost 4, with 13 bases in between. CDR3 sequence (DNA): TGCGCCAGCAGTGGCGGTGGCAGGGGAGAGACCCAGTACTTC. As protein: CASSGGGRGETQYF.

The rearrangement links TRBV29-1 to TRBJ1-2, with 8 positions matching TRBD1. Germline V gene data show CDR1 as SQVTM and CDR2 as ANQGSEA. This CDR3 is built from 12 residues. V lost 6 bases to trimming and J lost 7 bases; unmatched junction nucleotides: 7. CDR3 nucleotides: TGCAGCGTCCATGGACAGGGCTCTGGCTACACCTTC. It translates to CSVHGQGSGYTF.

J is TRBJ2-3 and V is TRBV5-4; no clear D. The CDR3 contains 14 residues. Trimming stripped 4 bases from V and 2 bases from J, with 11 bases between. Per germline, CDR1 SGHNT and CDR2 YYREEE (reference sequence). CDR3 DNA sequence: TGTGCCAGCAGCGTCGGCGAGTACACAGATACGCAGTATTTT. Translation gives CASSVGEYTDTQYF.

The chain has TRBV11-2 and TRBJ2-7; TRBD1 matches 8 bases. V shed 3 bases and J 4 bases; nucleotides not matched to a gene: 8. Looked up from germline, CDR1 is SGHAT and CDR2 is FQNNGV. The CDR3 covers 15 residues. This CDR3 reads CASSLSAGGSYEQYF. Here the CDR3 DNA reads TGTGCCAGCAGCTTGTCGGCAGGGGGCTCGTACGAGCAGTACTTC.

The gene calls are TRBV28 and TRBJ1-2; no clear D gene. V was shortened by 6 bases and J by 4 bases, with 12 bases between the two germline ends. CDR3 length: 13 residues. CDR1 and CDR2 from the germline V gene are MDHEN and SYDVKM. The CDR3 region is CASSLAKFYGYTF. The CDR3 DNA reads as TGTGCCAGCAGCCTCGCCAAGTTCTATGGCTACACCTTC.

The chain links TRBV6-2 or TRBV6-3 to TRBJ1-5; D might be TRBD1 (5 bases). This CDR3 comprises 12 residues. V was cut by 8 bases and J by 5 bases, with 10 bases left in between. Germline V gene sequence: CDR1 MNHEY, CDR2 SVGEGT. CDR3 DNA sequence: TGTGCCAGCGGGGACGGCGATCAGCCCCAGCATTTT. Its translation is CASGDGDQPQHF.

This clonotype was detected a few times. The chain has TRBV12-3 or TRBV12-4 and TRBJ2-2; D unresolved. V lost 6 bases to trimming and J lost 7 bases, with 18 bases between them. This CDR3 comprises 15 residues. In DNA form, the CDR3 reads TGTGCCAGCAGCCCCATTGCAGGCCTTCACGGGGAGCTGTTTTTT. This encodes CASSPIAGLHGELFF.

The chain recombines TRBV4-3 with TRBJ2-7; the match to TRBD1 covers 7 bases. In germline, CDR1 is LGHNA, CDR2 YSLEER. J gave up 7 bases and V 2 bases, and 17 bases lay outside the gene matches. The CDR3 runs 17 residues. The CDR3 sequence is CASSQSLQTGPLMEQYF. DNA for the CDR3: TGCGCCAGCAGCCAATCCCTCCAGACAGGGCCTCTAATGGAGCAGTACTTC.

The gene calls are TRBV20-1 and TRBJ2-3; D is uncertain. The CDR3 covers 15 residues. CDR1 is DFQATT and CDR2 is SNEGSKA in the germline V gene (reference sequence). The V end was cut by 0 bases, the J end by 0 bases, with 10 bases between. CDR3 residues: CSARDEATSTDTQYF. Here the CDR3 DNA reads TGCAGTGCTAGAGATGAAGCCACTAGCACAGATACGCAGTATTTT.

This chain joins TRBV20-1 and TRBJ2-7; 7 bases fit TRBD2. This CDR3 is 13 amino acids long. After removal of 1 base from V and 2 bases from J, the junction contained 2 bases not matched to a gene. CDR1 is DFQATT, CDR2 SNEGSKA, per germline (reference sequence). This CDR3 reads CSARGGRTYEQYF. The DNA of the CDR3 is TGCAGTGCTAGAGGCGGGAGAACCTACGAGCAGTACTTC.

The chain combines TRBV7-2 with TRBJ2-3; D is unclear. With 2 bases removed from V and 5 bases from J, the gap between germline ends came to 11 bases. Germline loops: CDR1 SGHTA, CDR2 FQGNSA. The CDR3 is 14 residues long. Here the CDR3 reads CASSLNGRGDTQYF. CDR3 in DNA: TGTGCCAGCAGCTTAAACGGGCGTGGAGATACGCAGTATTTT.

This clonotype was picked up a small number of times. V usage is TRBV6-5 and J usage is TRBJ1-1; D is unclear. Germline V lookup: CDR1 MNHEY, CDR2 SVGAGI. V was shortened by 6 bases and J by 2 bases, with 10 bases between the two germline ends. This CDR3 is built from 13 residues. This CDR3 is CASRPPGNTEAFF. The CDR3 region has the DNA TGTGCCAGCAGACCCCCCGGAAACACTGAAGCTTTCTTT.

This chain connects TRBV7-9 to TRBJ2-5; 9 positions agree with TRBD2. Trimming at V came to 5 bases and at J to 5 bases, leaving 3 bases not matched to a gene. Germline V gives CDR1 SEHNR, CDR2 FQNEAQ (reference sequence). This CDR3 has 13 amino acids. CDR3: CASSPGLAETQYF. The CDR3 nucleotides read TGTGCCAGCAGCCCGGGACTAGCTGAGACCCAGTACTTC.

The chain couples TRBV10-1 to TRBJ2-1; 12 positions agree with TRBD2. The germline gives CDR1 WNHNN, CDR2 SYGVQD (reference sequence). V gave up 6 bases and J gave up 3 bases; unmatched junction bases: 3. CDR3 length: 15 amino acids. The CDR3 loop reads CASSPTSGGYNEQFF. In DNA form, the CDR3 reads TGCGCCAGCAGCCCGACTAGCGGGGGCTACAATGAGCAGTTCTTC.

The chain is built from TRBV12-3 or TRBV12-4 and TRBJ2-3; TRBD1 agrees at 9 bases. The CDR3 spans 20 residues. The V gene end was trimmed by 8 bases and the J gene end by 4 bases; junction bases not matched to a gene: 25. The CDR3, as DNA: TGTGCCAGCGATGACCCCCGAGGGACAGGGCTGGAGAAGGGGTCAGATACGCAGTATTTT. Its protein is CASDDPRGTGLEKGSDTQYF.

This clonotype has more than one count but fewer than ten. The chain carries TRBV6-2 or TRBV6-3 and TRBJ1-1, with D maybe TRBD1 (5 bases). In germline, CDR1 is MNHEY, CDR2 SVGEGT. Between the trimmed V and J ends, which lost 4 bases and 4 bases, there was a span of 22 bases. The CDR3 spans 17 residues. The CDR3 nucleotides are TGTGCCAGCAGTTTGCGGACGGGGGAAATGGAATTCACTGAAGCTTTCTTT. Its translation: CASSLRTGEMEFTEAFF.

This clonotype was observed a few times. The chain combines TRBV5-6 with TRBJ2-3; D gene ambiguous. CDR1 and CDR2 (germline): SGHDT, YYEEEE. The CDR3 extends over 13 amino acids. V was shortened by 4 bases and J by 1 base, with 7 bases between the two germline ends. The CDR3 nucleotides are TGTGCCAGCAGCACAACCGGCACAGATACGCAGTATTTT. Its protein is CASSTTGTDTQYF. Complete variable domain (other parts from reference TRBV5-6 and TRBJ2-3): DAGVTQSPTHLIKTRGQQVTLRCSPKSGHDTVSWYQQALGQGPQFIFQYYEEEERQRGNFPDRFSGHQFPNYSSELNVNALLLGDSALYLCASSTTGTDTQYFGPGTRLTVL.

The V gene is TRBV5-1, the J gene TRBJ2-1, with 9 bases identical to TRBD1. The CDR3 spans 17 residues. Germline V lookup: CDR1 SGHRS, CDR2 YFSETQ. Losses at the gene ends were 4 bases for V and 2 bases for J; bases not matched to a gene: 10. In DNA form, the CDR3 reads TGCGCCAGCAGCCGCATAACAGGGGGCGGCCCCTACAATGAGCAGTTCTTC. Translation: CASSRITGGGPYNEQFF.